This T cell receptor beta chain is drawn from a study of PD-1 blockade in classical Hodgkin lymphoma. Study context: Nivolumab was administered to patients intravenously at 3 mg/kg every 2 weeks. General study points: The study reported lower baseline TCR diversity in newly diagnosed patients than in healthy donors. Only CD4+ TCR diversity, not CD8+, had risen significantly by C4D1.

Data came from immunoSEQ multiplex PCR; TCRdb stores just in-frame clones and leaves some out. This sample has about 28,000 clones, with less than 90% found just once. As concerns this clone: Its antigen is currently unknown.

Relapses following autologous stem cell transplantation were seen in all patients, with brentuximab vedotin exposure varying. This receptor was obtained from a human donor with classical Hodgkin lymphoma. Sequencing was performed on peripheral blood mononuclear cells (PBMCs), taken before the second cycle of nivolumab.

The CDR3 region is CASSVVASGGVTDTQYF. The CDR3 DNA reads as TGTGCCAGCAGCGTAGTGGCTAGCGGGGGGGTCACAGATACGCAGTATTTT. The genes are TRBV9 and TRBJ2-3, with TRBD2 matching over 12 bases. J was trimmed by 2 bases and V by 0 bases; bases with no gene match: 4. CDR1 and CDR2 from the germline V gene are SGDLS and YYNGEE. CDR3 size: 17 residues.